Detailed here is one T cell receptor beta chain. Antigen: not known. These data belong to a study of read filtering for tumor transcriptome and immune sequencing. About the study: Revised staging placed eight or nine patients in R-ISS I, about 17 in II, 6 or 7 in III. Per sample, TCR-region reads ranged about 4 to 11 million by IR-seq, roughly 85 to 1,400 by RNA-seq. Findings and limits, study-wide: Sorted CD138-negative bone marrow cells were not purified T cells. Even smaller IR-seq throughput identified most shared clonotypes.

The library was built from about 370 ng RNA with molecular barcoded adaptors for alpha/delta and beta/gamma chains. TCRdb reanalysed the reads using MiXCR and keeps one entry per CDR3 protein. The repertoire holds some 40,000 distinct CDR3 sequences, with approximately 14% as singletons. The germline gives CDR1 LGHNA, CDR2 YNFKEQ. The CDR3 covers 12 residues. Trimming shortened V by 3 bases and J by 5 bases, and 6 bases separated the two germline ends. The sample comprised a population of CD138-negative cells sorted from bone marrow. This TCR came from a donor aged 40 or older with multiple myeloma. This chain joins TRBV4-2 and TRBJ2-3; perhaps TRBD1 as D (5 bases). DNA for the CDR3: TGTGCCAGCAGCCATCAGGGAGATACGCAGTATTTT. Amino acid sequence: CASSHQGDTQYF.